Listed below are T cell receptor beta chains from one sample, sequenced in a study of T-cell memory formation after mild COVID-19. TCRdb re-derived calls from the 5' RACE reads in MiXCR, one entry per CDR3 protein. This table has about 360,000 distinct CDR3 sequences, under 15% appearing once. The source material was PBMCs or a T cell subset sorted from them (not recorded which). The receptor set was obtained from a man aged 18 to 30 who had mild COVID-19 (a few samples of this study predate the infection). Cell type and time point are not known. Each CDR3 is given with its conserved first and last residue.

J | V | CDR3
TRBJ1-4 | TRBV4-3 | CASSQDPDRPRAKLFF
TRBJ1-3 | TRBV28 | CASSLTPGPGNTIYF
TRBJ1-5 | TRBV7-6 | CASSLGQGNQPQHF
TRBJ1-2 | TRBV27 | CASRMRVSGGRGYGYTF
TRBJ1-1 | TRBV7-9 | CASSFGDGEAFF
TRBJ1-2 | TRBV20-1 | CSASLAGAPYGYTF
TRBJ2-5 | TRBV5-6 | CASSQGPGPGGTQYF
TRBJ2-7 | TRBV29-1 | CSARETGTEQYF
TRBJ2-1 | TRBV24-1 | CATSDIRDILNEQFF
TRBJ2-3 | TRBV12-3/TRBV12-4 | CASRRGRIPDTQYF
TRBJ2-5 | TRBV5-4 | CASSLYGGTPTQYF
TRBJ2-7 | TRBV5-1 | CASSSQPGQVFYEQYF
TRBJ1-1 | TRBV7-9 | CASSPTVGHLTKAFF
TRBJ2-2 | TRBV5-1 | CASSEGVGTGELFF
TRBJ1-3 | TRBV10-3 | CAISEERGTGGSGNTIYF
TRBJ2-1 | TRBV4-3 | CASSQDHETRAYNEQFF
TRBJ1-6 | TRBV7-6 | CASSRDRTNSPLHF
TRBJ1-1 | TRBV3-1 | CASSQAGANTEAFF
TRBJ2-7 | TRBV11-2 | CASSPRVQQGGYEQYF
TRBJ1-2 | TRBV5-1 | CASSLGTAPYGYTF
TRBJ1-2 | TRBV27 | CASSWGTGGDGYTF
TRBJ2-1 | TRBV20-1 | CSAWPQGQGFYNEQFF
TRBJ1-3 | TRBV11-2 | CASSARDRGSGNTIYF
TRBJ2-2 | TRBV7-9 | CASSLADARGELFF
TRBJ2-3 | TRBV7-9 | CASSPGLAGGPQATDTQYF
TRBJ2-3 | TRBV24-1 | CATSNGDTDTQYF
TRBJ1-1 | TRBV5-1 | CASSLEPGGGTEAFF
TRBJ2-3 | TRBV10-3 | CAISESGARARTDTQYF
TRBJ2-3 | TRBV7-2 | CASSLSGGADSTDTQYF
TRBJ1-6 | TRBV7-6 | CASSPTGFNSPLHF
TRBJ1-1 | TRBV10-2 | CASSGYTEAFF
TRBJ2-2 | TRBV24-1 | CATVKLRTELFF
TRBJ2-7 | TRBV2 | CASKQGASPYEQYF
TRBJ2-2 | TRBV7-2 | CASSLTISTGELFF
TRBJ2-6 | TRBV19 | CASSIDQAGVAGANVLTF
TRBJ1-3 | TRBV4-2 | CASSQAKLGGAASSGNTIYF
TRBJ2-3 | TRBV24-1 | CATSGQADTQYF
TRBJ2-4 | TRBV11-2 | CASRPTSGGRDIQYF
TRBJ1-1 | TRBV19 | CASSRTTVNTEAFF
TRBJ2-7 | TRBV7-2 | CASSSTAAYEQYF
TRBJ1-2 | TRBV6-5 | CATKRQGQGSNYGYTF
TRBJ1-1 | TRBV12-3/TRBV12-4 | CASSLTGEITEAFF
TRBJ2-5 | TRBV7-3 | CASSPDPGGLETQYF
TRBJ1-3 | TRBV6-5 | CASSYQGLTTGNTIYF
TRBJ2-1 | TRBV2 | CASSSGTGGQQFF
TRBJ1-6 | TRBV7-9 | CASSLGRSASANSPLHF
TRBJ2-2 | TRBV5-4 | CASSRTTSANTGELFF
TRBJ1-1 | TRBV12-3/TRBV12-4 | CASSFGGEWGEAFF
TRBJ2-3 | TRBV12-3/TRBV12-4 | CASSWEERGTQYF
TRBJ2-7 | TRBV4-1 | CASSQVGGSYEQYF
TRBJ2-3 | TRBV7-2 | CASSLRPSGSSTDTQYF
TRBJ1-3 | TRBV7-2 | CASSPGQGMGNTIYF
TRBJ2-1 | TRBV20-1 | CSAPRGLAGNEQFF